The clone carrying this TCR beta chain showed up just once. What it binds is unknown. TCRdb keeps only in-frame clones here, not all; method: immunoSEQ multiplex PCR. The repertoire includes around 90,000 clones, around 82% of them detected once, and roughly 0.84% sits in the top ten. This specimen comes from a study of radiotherapy plus CTLA-4 blockade in lung cancer. The V gene lost 2 bases and the J gene lost 4 bases, with 9 bases spanning the gap. The CDR3 contains 14 residues. Per the germline V gene, CDR1 is SGDLS and CDR2 is YYNGEE. The study, taken as a whole, reports: After treatment with radiotherapy plus ipilimumab, TCR clones that came from the tumor expanded in blood.

The sequencing here drew on peripheral blood, taken from a patient treated with radiotherapy plus ipilimumab. The chain combines TRBV9 with TRBJ1-4; D is undetermined. This clonotype was obtained from a human donor with non-small cell lung cancer who had stable disease on radiotherapy plus ipilimumab. This CDR3 reads CASSVSPVNEKLFF. CDR3 bases: TGTGCCAGCAGCGTTAGCCCAGTTAATGAAAAACTGTTTTTT. Full variable domain (rest looked up from reference TRBV9 and TRBJ1-4): DSGVTQTPKHLITATGQRVTLRCSPRSGDLSVYWYQQSLDQGLQFLIQYYNGEERAKGNILERFSAQQFPDLHSELNLSSLELGDSALYFCASSVSPVNEKLFFGSGTQLSVL.